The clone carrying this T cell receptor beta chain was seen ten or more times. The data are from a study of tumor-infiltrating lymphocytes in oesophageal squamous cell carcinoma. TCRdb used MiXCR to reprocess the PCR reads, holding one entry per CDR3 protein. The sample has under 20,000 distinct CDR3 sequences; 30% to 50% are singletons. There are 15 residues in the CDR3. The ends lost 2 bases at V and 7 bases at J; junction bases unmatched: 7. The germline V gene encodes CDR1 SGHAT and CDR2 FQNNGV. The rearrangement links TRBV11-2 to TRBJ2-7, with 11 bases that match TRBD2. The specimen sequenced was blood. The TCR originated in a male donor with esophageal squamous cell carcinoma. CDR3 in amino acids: CASSLRLAGYNEQYF. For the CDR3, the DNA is TGTGCCAGCAGCTTACGACTAGCGGGGTACAATGAGCAGTACTTC.